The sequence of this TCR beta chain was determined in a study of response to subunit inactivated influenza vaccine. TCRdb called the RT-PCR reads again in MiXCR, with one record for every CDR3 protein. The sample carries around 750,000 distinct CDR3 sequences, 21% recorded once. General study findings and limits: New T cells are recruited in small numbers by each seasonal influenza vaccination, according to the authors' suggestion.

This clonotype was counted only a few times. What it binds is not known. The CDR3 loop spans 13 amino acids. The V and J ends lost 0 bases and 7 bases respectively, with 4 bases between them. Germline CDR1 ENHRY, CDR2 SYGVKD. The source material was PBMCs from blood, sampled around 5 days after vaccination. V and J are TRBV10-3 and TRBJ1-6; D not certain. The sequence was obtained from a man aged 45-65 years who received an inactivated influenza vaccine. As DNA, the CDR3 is TGTGCCATCAGTGAGTCGAAGAATTCACCCCTCCACTTT. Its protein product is CAISESKNSPLHF.